This is a list of T cell receptor beta chains from one sample in a study of neurological immune-mediated disorders. TCRdb reprocessed the 5' RACE reads via MiXCR and lists one record per CDR3 protein. The sample lists about 66,000 distinct CDR3 sequences; under 5.5% were seen once. Sequencing was performed on PBMCs. The receptors derive from a woman between 70 and 85 years old with multiple sclerosis. The CDR3 runs from the conserved cysteine through the conserved F or W. A D gene is named only where the DNA matches it firmly. Clone size is given for some rows only: seen once, a few or many times, or a class if the clone is expanded.

many,TRBJ2-1,14,TRBV29-1,TRBD2,TGCAGCGTGAAAGCGGGGAGCTCCTACAATGAGCAGTTCTTC,CSVKAGSSYNEQFF
many,TRBJ2-5,15,TRBV5-1,-,TGCGCCAGCAGCCCTAGTGTTCCCCACCAAGAGACCCAGTACTTC,CASSPSVPHQETQYF
many,TRBJ2-7,15,TRBV6-2/TRBV6-3,TRBD2,TGTGCCAGCAGACCGGGACTAGCAGGTTATTACGAGCAGTACTTC,CASRPGLAGYYEQYF
many,TRBJ1-1,12,TRBV6-2/TRBV6-3,-,TGTGCCAGCAGTTTCGGAGTCACTGAAGCTTTCTTT,CASSFGVTEAFF
many,TRBJ2-5,16,TRBV7-8,TRBD2,TGTGCCAGCAGCTTAGCCCTAGCGGGAGGCGAAGAGACCCAGTACTTC,CASSLALAGGEETQYF
many,TRBJ1-2,13,TRBV10-3,-,TGTGCCATCAGTGACCCGGGGAGCTATGGCTACACCTTC,CAISDPGSYGYTF
few,TRBJ2-6,14,TRBV7-9,-,TGTGCCAGCAGCCGGACAGCTGGGGCCAACGTCCTGACTTTC,CASSRTAGANVLTF
many,TRBJ1-5,15,TRBV20-1,TRBD1,TGCAGTGCTACAGGGGGCAAGTCGAATAATCAGCCCCAGCATTTT,CSATGGKSNNQPQHF
-,TRBJ2-2,15,TRBV7-2,-,TGTGCCAGCAGCCCATCCCTATCGGGGACCGGGGAGCTGTTTTTT,CASSPSLSGTGELFF
many,TRBJ2-3,15,TRBV5-6,TRBD2,TGTGCCAGCAGCTACGGGACTAGCGGCGCAGATACGCAGTATTTT,CASSYGTSGADTQYF
many,TRBJ2-1,15,TRBV7-2,TRBD2,TGTGCCAGCAGCACCCGACTAGCGGGCAACAATGAGCAGTTCTTC,CASSTRLAGNNEQFF
-,TRBJ1-4,17,TRBV7-2,-,TGTGCCAGCAGCTTAATGGGACATTCATTTTACATTGAAAAACTGTTTTTT,CASSLMGHSFYIEKLFF
few,TRBJ1-2,14,TRBV5-5,TRBD1,TGTGCCAGCAGCCTAACGACAGGGGGCGAGGGCTACACCTTC,CASSLTTGGEGYTF
many,TRBJ1-2,12,TRBV7-9,-,TGTGCCAGCAGCTTACTGACACGTGGCTACACCTTC,CASSLLTRGYTF
many,TRBJ2-2,14,TRBV20-1,TRBD2,TGCAGTGCATCCGCGGGAGGGGTCACCGGGGAGCTGTTTTTT,CSASAGGVTGELFF
many,TRBJ1-1,13,TRBV29-1,-,TGCAGCGTTGGTTCAGGTTGGGGCACTGAAGCTTTCTTT,CSVGSGWGTEAFF
many,TRBJ2-7,14,TRBV28,TRBD1,TGTGCCAGCAGTCGACAGGGCCATCCCTACGAGCAGTACTTC,CASSRQGHPYEQYF
many,TRBJ2-7,14,TRBV20-1,TRBD2,TGCAGTGCTAGTGAGCGGGGGACCTCCTACGAGCAGTACTTC,CSASERGTSYEQYF
many,TRBJ2-1,15,TRBV9,TRBD2,TGTGCCAGCAGCGTAGAAGCGGGAGGTATCAATGAGCAGTTCTTC,CASSVEAGGINEQFF
many,TRBJ1-4,14,TRBV5-1,TRBD1,TGCGCCAGCAGCCCAGGGGGAGAGAATGAAAAACTGTTTTTT,CASSPGGENEKLFF
medium-sized,TRBJ2-7,15,TRBV7-2,TRBD2,TGTGCCAGCAGCTTGGCGGGAGTGATAGGGAACGAGCAGTACTTC,CASSLAGVIGNEQYF
few,TRBJ2-1,13,TRBV20-1,-,TGCAGTGCTAGAGGACTGCTCTACAATGAGCAGTTCTTC,CSARGLLYNEQFF
many,TRBJ2-7,14,TRBV7-2,TRBD2,TGTGCCAGCAGCCCCGGACTAGCGCCCCTCGAGCAGTACTTC,CASSPGLAPLEQYF
many,TRBJ2-1,17,TRBV7-8,-,TGTGCCAGCAGCTTAGGGGGGGCCACGTCCTCCTACAATGAGCAGTTCTTC,CASSLGGATSSYNEQFF
-,TRBJ1-3,15,TRBV12-3/TRBV12-4,TRBD1,TGTGCCAGCAGTGCCAGGGGGCCGGCTGGAAACACCATATATTTT,CASSARGPAGNTIYF
many,TRBJ1-1,13,TRBV5-1,-,TGCGCCAGCAGCTTGGGAGAGAACACTGAAGCTTTCTTT,CASSLGENTEAFF
many,TRBJ2-1,16,TRBV18,-,TGTGCCAGCTCACCAAACGGCCTAGTACCGAGCAATGAGCAGTTCTTC,CASSPNGLVPSNEQFF
many,TRBJ2-3,18,TRBV7-8,TRBD2,TGTGCCAGCAGCTTAGCGGAACCTAGCGGTACTAGCACAGATACGCAGTATTTT,CASSLAEPSGTSTDTQYF
-,TRBJ2-7,13,TRBV3-1,-,TGTGCCAGCAAGGGGCAGGGTGTCGAAGCGCAGTACTTC,CASKGQGVEAQYF
few,TRBJ1-2,13,TRBV10-3,-,TGTGCCATCAGTGTTGGACTGGTCTATGGCTACACCTTC,CAISVGLVYGYTF
many,TRBJ2-3,15,TRBV5-1,-,TGCGCCAGCAGCTCGGGGGAGGACCCCACAGATACGCAGTATTTT,CASSSGEDPTDTQYF
-,TRBJ2-7,15,TRBV4-1,-,TGCGCCAGCAGCCAAGATGGGAAGACAGACAGCGAGCAGTACTTC,CASSQDGKTDSEQYF
many,TRBJ2-3,15,TRBV20-1,TRBD2,TGCAGTGCTATAGGGACTAGCCGAAGCACAGATACGCAGTATTTT,CSAIGTSRSTDTQYF
-,TRBJ2-7,11,TRBV12-3/TRBV12-4,-,TGTGACAGCAGTTTAGAGGCCGAGCAGTACTTC,CDSSLEAEQYF
many,TRBJ2-1,16,TRBV5-1,-,TGCGCCAGCAGCTCTGGAGGCCACCACGGTGACAATGAGCAGTTCTTC,CASSSGGHHGDNEQFF
many,TRBJ1-2,14,TRBV4-3,-,TGCGCCAGCAGCCAGAACACCGCTAACTATGGCTACACCTTC,CASSQNTANYGYTF
many,TRBJ1-5,14,TRBV20-1,TRBD1,TGCAGTGAGTTTTACAGGGGGCCTAATCAGCCCCAGCATTTT,CSEFYRGPNQPQHF